This is a list of T cell receptor beta chains from one sample in a study of T cell changes during pregnancy in multiple sclerosis. Only in-frame clones appear in the TCRdb table, and some are missing; sequencing was by immunoSEQ multiplex PCR. The sample has some 80,000 clones, 90% to 95% seen once. The input for sequencing was peripheral blood, taken in the first trimester of pregnancy. These receptor sequences come from a female donor with multiple sclerosis, enrolled in a pregnancy study. Both conserved end residues are part of each CDR3. A D gene is named only where the DNA matches it firmly. The size field is filled for only some rows; it gives once, few, many or a size class.

j_gene	d_gene	len	v_gene	abundance	CDR3nt	CDR3aa
TRBJ1-3	NA	17	TRBV28	NA	TGTGCCAGCAGTCACCAACAGGGATGGGGATCTGGAAACACCATATATTTT	CASSHQQGWGSGNTIYF
TRBJ2-5	NA	16	TRBV5-1	NA	TGCGCCAGCAGCTTGGTACAGGGCCCCCTCCAAGAGACCCAGTACTTC	CASSLVQGPLQETQYF
TRBJ2-7	TRBD1	14	TRBV28	NA	TGTGCCAGCAGCAGGACAGGGGGCTCCTACGAGCAGTACTTC	CASSRTGGSYEQYF
TRBJ2-1	TRBD1	14	TRBV30	NA	TGTGCCTGGAGTAAACCGGGACAGCTTACCCAGCAGTTCTTC	CAWSKPGQLTQQFF
TRBJ2-1	NA	11	TRBV30	NA	TGTGCCTGGAGTGGCTCCAGTGAGCAGTTCTTC	CAWSGSSEQFF
TRBJ1-4	NA	14	TRBV5-1	NA	TGCGCCAGCAGCTCCTACGACGAGGGTGAAAAACTGTTTTTT	CASSSYDEGEKLFF
TRBJ2-7	TRBD2	16	TRBV5-1	NA	TGCGCCAGCAGCTTGAGGCGGGGGGGTGTTACCTACGAGCAGTACTTC	CASSLRRGGVTYEQYF
TRBJ2-5	TRBD1	17	TRBV4-3	NA	TGCGCCAGCAGCCAAGCCCTCGACAGGGAGATCGGAGAGACCCAGTACTTC	CASSQALDREIGETQYF
TRBJ1-5	NA	14	TRBV28	NA	TGTGCCAGCAGTCCCCCTGTTAGAGGGAAGCCCCAGCATTTT	CASSPPVRGKPQHF
TRBJ1-5	TRBD1	15	TRBV18	NA	TGTGCCAGCTCATCAGGACAGGGGGGAGGTCTGACCCAGCATTTT	CASSSGQGGGLTQHF
TRBJ2-7	TRBD1	14	TRBV9	once	TGTGCCAGCAGCGTAACCGGGACAGGGTACGAGCAGTACTTC	CASSVTGTGYEQYF
TRBJ1-2	TRBD1	19	TRBV11-3	NA	TGTGCCAGCAGCTTAGACCGTCCCGGGACAGGGGAAAATAACTATGGCTACACCTTC	CASSLDRPGTGENNYGYTF
TRBJ2-7	NA	17	TRBV5-5	NA	TGTGCCAGCAGCCCCGGTTATATACGGGGGGCGACCTACGAGCAGTACTTC	CASSPGYIRGATYEQYF
TRBJ2-3	NA	14	TRBV28	NA	TGTGCCAGCAGTCCCCACCCGGAGGCAGATACGCAGTATTTT	CASSPHPEADTQYF
TRBJ1-5	TRBD1	15	TRBV30	NA	TGTGCCTTCTCTGGGACAGGGGTCCTCAATCAGCCCCAGCATTTT	CAFSGTGVLNQPQHF
TRBJ2-2	NA	14	TRBV7-3	NA	TGTGCCAGCAGCCTCGGGACTTACACCGGGGAGCTGTTTTTT	CASSLGTYTGELFF
TRBJ2-1	TRBD1	15	TRBV30	NA	TGTGCCTGGAGTGGAACAGGGGTCTCCTACAATGAGCAGTTCTTC	CAWSGTGVSYNEQFF
TRBJ2-7	NA	14	TRBV9	NA	TGTGCCAGCAGCGTAGGAGCATCAGGCTACGAGCAGTACTTC	CASSVGASGYEQYF
TRBJ2-3	TRBD2	18	TRBV9	NA	TGTGCCAGCAGCGTAGGCACTAGCGGGGGGGCCGGCACAGATACGCAGTATTTT	CASSVGTSGGAGTDTQYF
TRBJ2-2	TRBD1	17	TRBV4-1	NA	TGCGCCAGCAGCCAAGTCATGACAGGGGGTGTTACCGGGGAGCTGTTTTTT	CASSQVMTGGVTGELFF
TRBJ1-1	NA	16	TRBV5-4	NA	TGTGCCAGCAGCTTGGGGGACAAGGTCATGAACACTGAAGCTTTCTTT	CASSLGDKVMNTEAFF
TRBJ2-1	TRBD1	15	TRBV7-9	NA	TGTGCCAGCAGCTTAGTCGGGACAGGGAACAATGAGCAGTTCTTC	CASSLVGTGNNEQFF